Below, 26 T cell receptor beta chains from the same sample are listed, as sequenced in a study of T cell clones after liver transplantation. Sequenced by immunoSEQ multiplex PCR; TCRdb stores in-frame clones only, minus some. The sample holds tens of thousands of clones, 80% to 95% seen once. The sample in question was CD4+ T cells from blood, obtained around 27 months after liver transplant. The receptors were sampled from a human patient who received a liver transplant. Some T cells may arise from the graft donor.

This clone came up once. The chain recombines TRBV2 with TRBJ1-3; 9 bases line up with TRBD1. The J segment lost 2 bases and the V segment lost 2 bases, leaving 7 bases of the junction unmatched. The CDR3 extends over 17 amino acids. Looked up from germline, CDR1 is SNHLY and CDR2 is FYNNEI. The DNA of the CDR3 is TGTGCCAGCAGTGAACGGGGGAGGGACAGGGCTGGAAACACCATATATTTT. Its translation is CASSERGRDRAGNTIYF.

This chain joins TRBV7-2 and TRBJ1-1, with D possibly TRBD1 on 5 matching bases. Trimming removed 0 bases from V and 4 bases from J, with 12 bases in between. CDR1 and CDR2 (germline): SGHTA, FQGNSA. The CDR3 runs 15 residues. In DNA, the CDR3 is TGTGCCAGCAGCTTAGCGTCTGGCGGGGGCACTGAAGCTTTCTTT. Its translation is CASSLASGGGTEAFF. The full variable domain, rest sourced from reference TRBV7-2 and TRBJ1-1, is GAGVSQSPSNKVTEKGKDVELRCDPISGHTALYWYRQSLGQGLEFLIYFQGNSAPDKSGLPSDRFSAERTGGSVSTLTIQRTQQEDSAVYLCASSLASGGGTEAFFGQGTRLTVV.

The V gene is TRBV5-6, the J gene TRBJ1-5, with TRBD1 identical over 7 bases. The CDR3 is 19 amino acids. V dropped 3 bases and J dropped 1; count of bases not matched to a gene: 16. CDR1 and CDR2 (germline): SGHDT, YYEEEE. CDR3 sequence (DNA): TGTGCCAGCAGCTCTAATGTAGCAAAGGGGGCTCGGAGCAATCAGCCCCAGCATTTT. This encodes CASSSNVAKGARSNQPQHF.

This clone was counted a single time. This chain joins TRBV7-2 and TRBJ2-7; TRBD1 might be the D (6 bases). This CDR3 is 15 amino acids long. Trimming left V 1 base short and J 3 bases short, with 13 bases between. CDR1 is SGHTA, CDR2 FQGNSA, per germline. The CDR3 DNA is TGTGCCAGCAGCTTAGTGGCAGGGGTCGTCTACGAGCAGTACTTC. Its protein product is CASSLVAGVVYEQYF.

This chain connects TRBV4-2 to TRBJ1-4, with D possibly being TRBD1 (6 bases). This CDR3 spans 15 amino acids. Germline-derived CDR1 and CDR2 are LGHNA and YNFKEQ. The V end lost 0 bases, the J end lost 7 bases, and 12 bases lay between the germline ends. The CDR3 spells CASSQEQGGSEKLFF. The CDR3 bases are TGTGCCAGCAGCCAAGAACAGGGTGGGAGTGAAAAACTGTTTTTT.

The genes are TRBV6-5 and TRBJ1-5; a weak D match, TRBD1 (6 bases). The CDR3 consists of 13 residues. Germline CDR1 and CDR2: MNHEY and SVGAGI. Between the trimmed V and J ends, which lost 6 bases and 7 bases, there was a span of 13 bases. CDR3 in DNA: TGTGCCAGCAGGGGGGCCCTCACCCAGCCCCAGCATTTT. Amino acid sequence: CASRGALTQPQHF.

The V and J genes are TRBV10-1 and TRBJ2-7; 7 bases agree with TRBD1. Unmatched junction bases numbered 3, after V lost 3 bases and J lost 1 base. Germline lookup yields CDR1 WNHNN and CDR2 SYGVQD (reference sequence). The CDR3 is made up of 14 amino acids. DNA for the CDR3: TGCGCCAGCAGTGACAGGGGGTGTTCCTACGAGCAGTACTTC. Amino acids: CASSDRGCSYEQYF.

The V call is TRBV19, the J call TRBJ1-2, with TRBD1 matching over 7 bases. Germline V gene lookup returns CDR1 LNHDA and CDR2 SQIVND (reference sequence). V was clipped by 6 bases and J by 2 bases; unmatched bases: 0. The CDR3 extends over 12 amino acids. In DNA, the CDR3 is TGTGCCAGTAGACAGGGGAACTATGGCTACACCTTC. Its protein product is CASRQGNYGYTF.

This chain uses TRBV27 with TRBJ1-4, with D perhaps matching TRBD1 (6 bases). The CDR3 spans 14 residues. CDR1 MNHEY and CDR2 SMNVEV come from the germline V gene (reference sequence). Deletions cut 5 bases from V and 5 bases from J, with 12 bases between. CDR3 in amino acids: CASSPLQGNEKLFF. In DNA form, the CDR3 reads TGTGCCAGCAGTCCCCTACAGGGAAATGAAAAACTGTTTTTT.

The chain employs TRBV30 and TRBJ2-5; no reliable D call. Germline lookup yields CDR1 GTSNPN and CDR2 SVGIG (reference sequence). The CDR3 contains 13 residues. V was cut by 0 bases and J by 1 base, with 6 bases left in between. Here the CDR3 DNA reads TGTGCCTGGAGTGTGGGCCCCCAAGAGACCCAGTACTTC. Translating it yields CAWSVGPQETQYF.

This clone was found a few times. The rearrangement uses TRBV19 and TRBJ2-1; 14 bases map to TRBD2. CDR1 and CDR2 (germline): LNHDA, SQIVND (reference sequence). V trimming: 4 bases; J trimming: 6 bases; junction bases outside the gene matches: 2. CDR3 length: 15 residues. The CDR3, as DNA: TGTGCCAGTAGTACCGGGACTAGCGGGAGCAATGAGCAGTTCTTC. Residues: CASSTGTSGSNEQFF. The full variable domain, its missing parts supplied by reference TRBV19 and TRBJ2-1, is DGGITQSPKYLFRKEGQNVTLSCEQNLNHDAMYWYRQDPGQGLRLIYYSQIVNDFQKGDIAEGYSVSREKKESFPLTVTSAQKNPTAFYLCASSTGTSGSNEQFFGPGTRLTVL.

The chain recombines TRBV7-2 with TRBJ2-3, with D perhaps matching TRBD1 or TRBD2 (5 bases each). Trimming took off 1 base at V and 2 bases at J, with 7 bases between the two ends. Germline CDR1 is SGHTA and CDR2 is FQGNSA. This CDR3 spans 14 amino acids. CDR3 in amino acids: CASSLGGYTDTQYF. The CDR3 DNA reads as TGTGCCAGCAGCTTAGGGGGGTACACAGATACGCAGTATTTT.

This clone was detected a few times. Written as DNA, the CDR3 is TGTGCCAGCAGCTCGGGGATTAGCGGACCGTCGGGAGAGACCCAGTACTTC. Protein product: CASSSGISGPSGETQYF. This chain joins TRBV5-4 and TRBJ2-5; TRBD2 might be the D (6 bases). This CDR3 is built from 17 residues. Germline V gives CDR1 SGHNT, CDR2 YYREEE (reference sequence). The V and J ends lost 3 bases and 4 bases respectively, with 22 bases between them. The full variable domain, rest sourced from reference TRBV5-4 and TRBJ2-5, is ETGVTQSPTHLIKTRGQQVTLRCSSQSGHNTVSWYQQALGQGPQFIFQYYREEENGRGNFPPRFSGLQFPNYSSELNVNALELDDSALYLCASSSGISGPSGETQYFGPGTRLLVL.

Here the CDR3 reads CASSPGLVYEQYF. The DNA for the CDR3 is TGTGCCAGCAGCCCGGGACTAGTCTACGAGCAGTACTTC. The chain joins TRBV5-6 to TRBJ2-7; 8 bases align to TRBD2. The CDR3 sequence is 13 residues long. The germline gives CDR1 SGHDT, CDR2 YYEEEE. The V gene end was trimmed by 4 bases and the J gene end by 3 bases; junction bases not matched to a gene: 3.

This chain connects TRBV5-1 to TRBJ2-4; 8 bases align to TRBD2. Germline V gene lookup returns CDR1 SGHRS and CDR2 YFSETQ. This CDR3 has 14 amino acids. V shed 4 bases and J 3 bases; nucleotides not matched to a gene: 3. The CDR3 protein is CASSETSGKNIQYF. DNA for the CDR3: TGCGCCAGCAGCGAAACTAGCGGCAAAAACATTCAGTACTTC.

V gene TRBV18 combines with J gene TRBJ2-7; a possible D gene is TRBD1 (6 bases). Germline CDR1 is KGHSH and CDR2 is LQKENI. Trimming pared 6 bases from V and 0 bases from J, leaving 12 bases between. The CDR3 extends over 14 amino acids. The CDR3 DNA reads as TGTGCCAGCTCGAGGACAGATAGCTCCTACGAGCAGTACTTC. Translating gives CASSRTDSSYEQYF.

The V call is TRBV20-1, the J call TRBJ2-3; D call uncertain. Germline V gene data show CDR1 as DFQATT and CDR2 as SNEGSKA (reference sequence). The V gene lost 3 bases and the J gene lost 3 bases, with 4 bases spanning the gap. The CDR3 contains 11 residues. The CDR3 loop reads CSARMTDTQYF. The CDR3 coding sequence is TGCAGTGCTAGGATGACAGATACGCAGTATTTT.

This clone was observed a handful of times. V is TRBV4-3 and J is TRBJ2-7, with a possible D match to TRBD2 (5 bases). This CDR3 region has 14 residues. Trimming cost V 0 bases and J 9 bases, with 15 bases left between them. Looked up from germline, CDR1 is LGHNA and CDR2 is YSLEER. The CDR3 nucleotides read TGCGCCAGCAGCCAAGATCGAGCGGCAAATACGCAGTACTTC. Translated: CASSQDRAANTQYF.

The rearrangement uses TRBV21-1 and TRBJ2-5; the D call of TRBD2 is as the table states it, not checked on the DNA. TRBV21-1 is annotated as a pseudogene. The CDR3 covers 14 residues. The CDR3 loop reads CASSKERDQETQYF. CDR3 sequence (DNA): TGTGCCAGCAGCAAAGAAAGAGACCAAGAGACCCAGTACTTC.

The chain employs TRBV9 and TRBJ2-7; 9 positions agree with TRBD1. CDR1 is SGDLS, CDR2 YYNGEE, per germline. Germline trimming cut 0 bases from V and 6 bases from J; bases unmatched to any gene: 4. CDR3 length: 14 amino acids. The CDR3, as DNA: TGTGCCAGCAGCGTAGAGGGACAGGGTGGCGAGCAGTACTTC. This translates into CASSVEGQGGEQYF. The variable domain in full, completed from reference TRBV9 and TRBJ2-7, reads DSGVTQTPKHLITATGQRVTLRCSPRSGDLSVYWYQQSLDQGLQFLIQYYNGEERAKGNILERFSAQQFPDLHSELNLSSLELGDSALYFCASSVEGQGGEQYFGPGTRLTVT.

The chain links TRBV6-1 to TRBJ2-7; possible D gene TRBD1, 6 bases. The CDR3 has 15 amino acids. The V and J ends lost 4 bases and 7 bases respectively, with 20 bases between them. CDR1 and CDR2 from the germline V gene are MNHNS and SASEGT. CDR3 loop: CASSAMTGGGGEQYF. For the CDR3, the DNA is TGTGCCAGCAGTGCAATGACAGGCGGTGGTGGAGAGCAGTACTTC.

The chain's CDR3 is CASSLDKTASYEQYF. CDR3 coding DNA: TGTGCCAGCAGCTTAGATAAGACCGCTTCCTACGAGCAGTACTTC. The chain couples TRBV11-3 to TRBJ2-7; D is ambiguous. Trimming stripped 0 bases from V and 1 base from J, with 10 bases between. The germline gives CDR1 SGHNT, CDR2 YENEEA. The CDR3 covers 15 residues.

V is TRBV28 and J is TRBJ2-3; D perhaps matches TRBD1 (5 bases). The germline gives CDR1 MDHEN, CDR2 SYDVKM. Trimming cost V 5 bases and J 0 bases, with 9 bases left between them. The CDR3 contains 14 residues. The CDR3 region is CASSRDRSTDTQYF. CDR3 DNA sequence: TGTGCCAGCAGTCGCGACAGAAGCACAGATACGCAGTATTTT.

The CDR3 loop is CASSIGTGTHYSNQPQHF. The CDR3 coding sequence is TGTGCCAGTAGTATTGGGACAGGGACGCACTATAGCAATCAGCCCCAGCATTTT. The J gene is TRBJ1-5, the V gene TRBV19, with 9 nucleotides matching TRBD1. Germline V CDR1 and CDR2: LNHDA, SQIVND (reference sequence). Trimming at V came to 3 bases and at J to 0 bases, leaving 9 bases not matched to a gene. The CDR3 is made up of 18 amino acids.

The gene calls are TRBV7-8 and TRBJ1-5; D not certain. This CDR3 spans 15 amino acids. Germline loops: CDR1 SGHVS, CDR2 FQNEAQ. Trimming shortened V by 8 bases and J by 4 bases, and 18 bases separated the two germline ends. The CDR3 loop reads CASGWALDGNQPQHF. The CDR3 region has the DNA TGTGCCAGCGGTTGGGCCCTGGACGGAAATCAGCCCCAGCATTTT.

This chain links TRBV5-1 with TRBJ2-3; tentatively, D is TRBD1 (5 bases). CDR3 length: 14 amino acids. Between the trimmed V and J ends, which lost 2 bases and 2 bases, there was a span of 9 bases. Germline CDR1 is SGHRS and CDR2 is YFSETQ. The CDR3 spells CASSFPGFTDTQYF. The CDR3 DNA is TGCGCCAGCAGCTTCCCAGGGTTCACAGATACGCAGTATTTT.